This T cell receptor beta chain was recorded in a study of shared clonotypes between healthy human individuals. General study findings and limits: Some clonotypes were shared by all four sorted-subset donors, while others were not shared. The non-shared ones had lower generation probabilities than the shared ones. Estimated richness was generally greater in naive than memory subsets.

In the study's own analysis: As immunoSEQ supplied junction-only sequences (without quality scores), filtering differed. TCRdb keeps only in-frame clones here, not all; method: immunoSEQ multiplex PCR. Clonal size and the V and J genes are those of that table, whereas D and trimming came from the DNA. In the table there are about 1 million clones, under 80% of which are singletons. CDR1 is SGHNT and CDR2 is YENEEA in the germline V gene. Unmatched junction bases numbered 5, after V lost 5 bases and J lost 5 bases. The CDR3 spans 13 residues. Remarks on this clone: Its antigen remains unknown.

This sequence was found in a young man in good health. The sample consisted of memory CD4+ T cells sorted from blood. Documented subset: CD45RA-negative fraction. This chain connects TRBV11-3 to TRBJ2-5, with 7 bases lining up with TRBD2. The CDR3 region is CASSPGLWETQYF. CDR3 DNA: TGTGCCAGCAGCCCGGGACTATGGGAGACCCAGTACTTC.